The 13 T cell receptor beta chains listed next were all sequenced from one sample in a study of blood T cell repertoires in COVID-19. Only in-frame clones appear in the TCRdb table, and some are missing; sequencing was by immunoSEQ multiplex PCR. This repertoire shows around 180,000 clones, roughly four fifths found once; its top ten account for 1.5%. The sequenced sample was peripheral blood. These receptor sequences come from a human donor in a cohort sampled during active COVID-19.

V is TRBV25-1 and J is TRBJ2-1; TRBD1 agrees at 9 bases. This CDR3 has 16 amino acids. Germline CDR1 MGHDK, CDR2 SYGVNS. With 3 bases clipped from V and 5 bases from J, the junction kept 8 bases outside the gene matches. The CDR3 coding sequence is TGTGCCAGCAGTGACTTGCCCGGGACAGGGCACAATGAGCAGTTCTTC. As protein: CASSDLPGTGHNEQFF.

The chain recombines TRBV7-2 with TRBJ2-7; unclear D gene. V lost 5 bases, J lost 6 bases, and 20 bases lay in between. The CDR3 loop spans 15 amino acids. CDR1 and CDR2 from the germline V gene are SGHTA and FQGNSA. This chain's CDR3 is CASSRPTGVPSEQYF. In DNA form, the CDR3 reads TGTGCCAGCAGCCGGCCGACGGGTGTCCCTAGCGAGCAGTACTTC.

The chain links TRBV21-1 to TRBJ1-1; the table's D gene call, TRBD1, was not cross checked with the DNA. TRBV21-1 is annotated as a pseudogene. The CDR3 runs 16 residues. In nucleotides, the CDR3 is TGTGCCAGCAGCAAAGTGGAGGGACAGACCAACACTGAAGCTTTCTTT. It specifies CASSKVEGQTNTEAFF.

CDR3 coding DNA: TGTGCCACCTCCGGGACAGGGGTCTACGAGCAGTACTTC. This codes for CATSGTGVYEQYF. The V gene is TRBV18, the J gene TRBJ2-7; 10 nucleotides line up with TRBD1. After removal of 10 bases from V and 3 bases from J, the junction contained 6 bases not matched to a gene. Looked up from germline, CDR1 is KGHSH and CDR2 is LQKENI. CDR3 length: 13 residues.

CDR3 in amino acids: CASSPPDNINYGYTF. CDR3 bases: TGTGCCAGCAGTCCTCCGGACAACATAAACTATGGCTACACCTTC. The V gene is TRBV6-5, the J gene TRBJ1-2, with D tentatively TRBD1 (5 bases). This CDR3 is built from 15 residues. Between the trimmed V and J ends, which lost 5 bases and 2 bases, there was a span of 15 bases. CDR1 is MNHEY and CDR2 is SVGAGI in the germline V gene.

V gene TRBV4-2 combines with J gene TRBJ1-1; D is possibly TRBD1 (6 bases). Germline V lookup: CDR1 LGHNA, CDR2 YNFKEQ. Trimming stripped 3 bases from V and 1 base from J, with 12 bases between. The CDR3 loop spans 15 amino acids. The CDR3 is CASSHHGTPNTEAFF. The CDR3 DNA is TGTGCCAGCAGCCACCATGGGACACCGAACACTGAAGCTTTCTTT.

The chain uses TRBV9 and TRBJ2-1; 10 nucleotides line up with TRBD1. J was trimmed by 6 bases and V by 4 bases; bases with no gene match: 4. This CDR3 region has 14 residues. Germline lookup yields CDR1 SGDLS and CDR2 YYNGEE. Here the CDR3 DNA reads TGTGCCAGCAGCTTAAGGACAGGGGGCAATGAGCAGTTCTTC. It encodes CASSLRTGGNEQFF.

This clone has only one observation. The chain uses TRBV7-9 and TRBJ1-2, with D possibly being TRBD1 (6 bases). This CDR3 spans 14 amino acids. The germline CDR1 and CDR2 sequences are SEHNR and FQNEAQ (reference sequence). Deletions cut 5 bases from V and 7 bases from J, with 17 bases between. For the CDR3, the DNA is TGTGCCAGCAGCACCGGATCGGACAGAGGTGGCTACACCTTC. Residues: CASSTGSDRGGYTF. The whole variable domain, remainder taken from reference TRBV7-9 and TRBJ1-2, is DTGVSQNPRHKITKRGQNVTFRCDPISEHNRLYWYRQTLGQGPEFLTYFQNEAQLEKSRLLSDRFSAERPKGSFSTLEIQRTEQGDSAMYLCASSTGSDRGGYTFGSGTRLTVV.

The genes are TRBV29-1 and TRBJ1-1; possible D gene TRBD1, 5 bases. Between the trimmed V and J ends, which lost 6 bases and 4 bases, there was a span of 18 bases. The CDR3 spans 14 residues. The germline CDR1 and CDR2 sequences are SQVTM and ANQGSEA. The CDR3 region has the DNA TGCAGCGTCCCCCATGGGGTAGGGGCCACTGAAGCTTTCTTT. It specifies CSVPHGVGATEAFF.

This clone was detected once. The chain couples TRBV3-1 (or the pseudogene TRBV3-2) to TRBJ2-5; maybe TRBD1 (6 bases). V lost 3 bases, J lost 5 bases, and 19 bases lay in between. The CDR3 totals 16 residues. The germline CDR1 and CDR2 sequences are LGHDT and YNNKEL (reference sequence). CDR3 protein: CASSHPGELGVETQYF. The CDR3 nucleotides read TGTGCCAGCAGCCACCCAGGGGAGTTAGGGGTGGAGACCCAGTACTTC.

The CDR3 loop is CASSLVATGAGANVLTF. The CDR3 nucleotides read TGCGCCAGCAGCTTGGTGGCTACAGGGGCTGGGGCCAACGTCCTGACTTTC. The rearrangement uses TRBV5-1 and TRBJ2-6, with TRBD1 identical over 7 bases. Germline CDR1 and CDR2: SGHRS and YFSETQ. J was trimmed by 2 bases and V by 0 bases; bases with no gene match: 5. The CDR3 is made up of 17 amino acids.

The CDR3 coding sequence is TGTGCTAGTGGTTTGTCCCCCGGGACAGATCTGGAGAAACTGTTTTTT. Its protein is CASGLSPGTDLEKLFF. This sequence joins TRBV12-5 and TRBJ1-4; 7 bases agree with TRBD1. The CDR3 has 16 residues. Germline CDR1 LGHNT, CDR2 FRNRAP. V lost 2 bases and J lost 11; bases outside the gene matches: 14. Full variable domain (outside the CDR3, taken from reference TRBV12-5 and TRBJ1-4): DARVTQTPRHKVTEMGQEVTMRCQPILGHNTVFWYRQTMMQGLELLAYFRNRAPLDDSGMPKDRFSAEMPDATLATLKIQPSEPRDSAVYFCASGLSPGTDLEKLFFGSGTQLSVL.

The chain has TRBV24-1 and TRBJ2-3; D might be TRBD2 (6 bases). V lost 6 bases and J 9 bases, leaving 9 bases between the germline ends. Germline-derived CDR1 and CDR2 are KGHDR and SFDVKD. The CDR3 extends over 11 amino acids. In DNA form, the CDR3 reads TGTGCCACCAGTAGACTAGAAACGCAGTATTTT. Its protein product is CATSRLETQYF.